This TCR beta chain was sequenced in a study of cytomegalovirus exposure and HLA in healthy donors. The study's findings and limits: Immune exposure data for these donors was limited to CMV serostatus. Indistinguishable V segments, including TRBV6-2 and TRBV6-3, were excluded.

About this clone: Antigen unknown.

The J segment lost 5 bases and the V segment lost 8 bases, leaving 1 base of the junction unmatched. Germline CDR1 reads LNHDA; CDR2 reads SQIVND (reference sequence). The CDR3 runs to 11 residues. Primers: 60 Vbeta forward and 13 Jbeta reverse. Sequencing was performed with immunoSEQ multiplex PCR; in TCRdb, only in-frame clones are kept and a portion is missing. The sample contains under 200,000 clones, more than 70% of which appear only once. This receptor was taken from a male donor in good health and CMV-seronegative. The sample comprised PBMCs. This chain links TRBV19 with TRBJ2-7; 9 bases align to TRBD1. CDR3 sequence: CASGQGNEQYF. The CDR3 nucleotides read TGTGCCAGTGGACAGGGGAACGAGCAGTACTTC.